These 11 T cell receptor beta chains share one sample of origin, sequenced in a study of blood T cell repertoires in COVID-19. Generated by immunoSEQ multiplex PCR, the TCRdb table keeps only in-frame clones and is missing some. The sample lists roughly 150,000 clones; approximately 83% were seen once. Source material: peripheral blood. These TCRs come from a woman older than 75 with acute or convalescent COVID-19.

The V and J genes are TRBV7-2 and TRBJ2-2; D is unclear. The V and J ends lost 2 bases and 7 bases respectively, with 11 bases between them. The germline V gene encodes CDR1 SGHTA and CDR2 FQGNSA. This CDR3 comprises 14 residues. The CDR3 nucleotides read TGTGCCAGCAGCTTAAGGCTAGACGGCGGGGAGCTGTTTTTT. Translating it yields CASSLRLDGGELFF.

The V gene is TRBV2, the J gene TRBJ2-5; 7 positions match TRBD1. The CDR3 length is 14 residues. Germline V CDR1 and CDR2: SNHLY, FYNNEI. V was clipped by 2 bases and J by 1 base; unmatched bases: 1. The CDR3 sequence is CASSERTGQETQYF. CDR3 in DNA: TGTGCCAGCAGTGAAAGGACAGGCCAAGAGACCCAGTACTTC.

The gene calls are TRBV20-1 and TRBJ1-1, with 9 positions matching TRBD1. The CDR3 sequence is 14 residues long. CDR1 is DFQATT, CDR2 SNEGSKA, per germline (reference sequence). The trim removed 3 bases at V and 5 bases at J, leaving 7 bases unmatched. The CDR3 region has the DNA TGCAGTGCTAGTCCCGGGACAGGGAAAACTGAAGCTTTCTTT. Its translation: CSASPGTGKTEAFF.

The chain is built from TRBV19 and TRBJ1-1; no definite D call. The V gene lost 3 bases and the J gene lost 1 base, with 12 bases spanning the gap. Looked up from germline, CDR1 is LNHDA and CDR2 is SQIVND (reference sequence). This CDR3 is 15 amino acids long. CDR3 nucleotide sequence: TGTGCCAGTAGTATCCAGCAGGCTCCGAACACTGAAGCTTTCTTT. Protein product: CASSIQQAPNTEAFF.

The chain carries TRBV4-1 and TRBJ2-1, with unresolved D. CDR1 and CDR2 from the germline V gene are MGHRA and YSYEKL. This CDR3 spans 15 amino acids. Trimming took 0 bases from V and 2 from J, leaving 8 bases between them. The DNA of the CDR3 is TGCGCCAGCAGCCAAGAAACTTACCCCTACAATGAGCAGTTCTTC. Encoded protein: CASSQETYPYNEQFF.

This clone was seen a few times. This rearrangement joins TRBV27 to TRBJ2-2, with 11 positions matching TRBD2. CDR1 is MNHEY, CDR2 SMNVEV, per germline (reference sequence). This CDR3 comprises 19 residues. V trimming: 6 bases; J trimming: 1 base; junction bases outside the gene matches: 13. The CDR3 loop is CASSPSGGPSRRNTGELFF. Written as DNA, the CDR3 is TGTGCCAGCAGCCCTAGCGGGGGGCCCTCCCGAAGGAACACCGGGGAGCTGTTTTTT.

This clone came up many times. CDR3 residues: CASSSTTRRDRGRDYGYTF. The CDR3 DNA reads as TGTGCCAGCAGCTCAACCACCCGCCGGGACAGGGGGCGCGACTATGGCTACACCTTC. This chain uses TRBV7-9 with TRBJ1-2, with 12 bases fitting TRBD1. J gave up 3 bases and V 4 bases, and 15 bases lay outside the gene matches. CDR1 SEHNR and CDR2 FQNEAQ come from the germline V gene (reference sequence). This CDR3 spans 19 amino acids.

The rearrangement joins TRBV11-2 to TRBJ2-3, with 7 bases aligning to TRBD2. Germline assignment: CDR1 SGHAT and CDR2 FQNNGV. The CDR3 extends over 14 amino acids. After removal of 1 base from V and 6 bases from J, the junction contained 4 bases not matched to a gene. The CDR3 region is CASSLGRGRDTQYF. CDR3 nucleotides: TGTGCCAGCAGCTTAGGGCGGGGGAGGGATACGCAGTATTTT.

The V call is TRBV30, the J call TRBJ2-1, with a possible D match to TRBD2 (6 bases). Looked up from germline, CDR1 is GTSNPN and CDR2 is SVGIG (reference sequence). Deletions cut 0 bases from V and 7 bases from J, with 13 bases between. This CDR3 contains 14 residues. The CDR3 loop reads CAWSVFYGGNEQFF. As DNA, the CDR3 is TGTGCCTGGAGTGTATTTTATGGGGGGAATGAGCAGTTCTTC.

The chain couples TRBV19 to TRBJ2-5; 13 nucleotides line up with TRBD2. The V segment lost 3 bases and the J segment 1 base; nucleotides outside the gene matches: 2. The CDR3 covers 16 residues. Germline V gene sequence: CDR1 LNHDA, CDR2 SQIVND (reference sequence). The CDR3 region is CASSMTSGRFQETQYF. CDR3 bases: TGTGCCAGTAGTATGACTAGCGGGAGGTTCCAAGAGACCCAGTACTTC.

Only a few counts were recorded for this clone. The same CDR3 can be traced to other DNA sequences in this sample. The CDR3 DNA reads as TGTGCCAGCAGCACCGGTAACACTGAAGCTTTCTTT. Its protein is CASSTGNTEAFF. The V call is TRBV28, the J call TRBJ1-1; D is undetermined. Germline CDR1 and CDR2: MDHEN and SYDVKM. Trimming removed 6 bases at V and 2 bases at J, with 7 bases between. This CDR3 is 12 amino acids long.